The sequence of this TCR beta chain was determined in a study of Graves' ophthalmopathy and Graves' hyperthyroidism. Background on the study: At the time of initial diagnosis and before any treatment, peripheral blood was collected. Findings and limits, study-wide: Blood contained most expanded thyroid clonotypes exceeding 0.001 frequency.

Using RNA transcripts, the TCR beta CDR3 regions were amplified. Following a first-round RT-PCR that used HTBI primers, a second-round multiplex PCR was carried out. TCRdb ran MiXCR on the multiplex PCR reads and lists one entry per CDR3 protein. Among some 150,000 distinct CDR3 sequences listed, approximately 40% were seen once. The diagnosis was founded upon clinical symptoms, serum thyroxine, TRAb, thyroid ultrasound and orbital computed tomography. A word on this clonotype: The antigen is undetermined.

The sample consisted of peripheral blood. The clonotype originates from a man aged 25 to 40 with Graves' ophthalmopathy.

The CDR3 here is CASSLTRGANTEAFF. CDR3 DNA sequence: TGTGCCAGCAGCTTGACTAGGGGGGCGAACACTGAAGCTTTCTTT. The rearrangement links TRBV5-5 to TRBJ1-1; tentatively, D is TRBD1 (6 bases). V was trimmed by 1 base and J by 1 base, leaving 11 bases between them. The CDR3 has 15 amino acids. CDR1 and CDR2 from the germline V gene are SGHKS and YYEKEE (reference sequence).